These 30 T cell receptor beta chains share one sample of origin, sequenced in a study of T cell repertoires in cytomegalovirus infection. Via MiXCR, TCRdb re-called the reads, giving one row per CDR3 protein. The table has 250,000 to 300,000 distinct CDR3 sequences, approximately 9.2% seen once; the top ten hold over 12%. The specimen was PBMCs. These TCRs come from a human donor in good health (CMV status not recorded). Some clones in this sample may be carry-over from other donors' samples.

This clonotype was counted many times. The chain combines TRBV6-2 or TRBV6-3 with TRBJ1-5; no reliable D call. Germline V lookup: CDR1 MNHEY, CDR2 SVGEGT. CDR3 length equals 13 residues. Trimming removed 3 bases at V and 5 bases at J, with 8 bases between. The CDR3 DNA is TGTGCCAGCAGTTATTACACCGATCAGCCCCAGCATTTT. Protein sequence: CASSYYTDQPQHF.

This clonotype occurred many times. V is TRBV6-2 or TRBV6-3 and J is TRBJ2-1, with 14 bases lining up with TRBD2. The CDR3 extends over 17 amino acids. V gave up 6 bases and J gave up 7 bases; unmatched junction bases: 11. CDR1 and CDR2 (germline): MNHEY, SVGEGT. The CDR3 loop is CASRQGTSGRLGNEQFF. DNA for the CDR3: TGTGCCAGCAGGCAAGGGACTAGCGGGAGATTGGGGAATGAGCAGTTCTTC.

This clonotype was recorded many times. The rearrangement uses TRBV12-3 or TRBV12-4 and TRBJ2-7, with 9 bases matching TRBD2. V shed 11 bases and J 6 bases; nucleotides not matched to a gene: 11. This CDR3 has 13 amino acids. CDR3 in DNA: TGTGCCTCACGTTTGGCGGGGGGGTCCGAGCAGTACTTC. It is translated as CASRLAGGSEQYF.

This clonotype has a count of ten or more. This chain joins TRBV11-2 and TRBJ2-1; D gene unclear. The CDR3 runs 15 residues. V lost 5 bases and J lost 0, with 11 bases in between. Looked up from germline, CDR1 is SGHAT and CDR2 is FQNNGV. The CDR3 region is CASSPAGRSYNEQFF. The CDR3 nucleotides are TGTGCCAGCAGCCCCGCCGGGCGCTCCTACAATGAGCAGTTCTTC.

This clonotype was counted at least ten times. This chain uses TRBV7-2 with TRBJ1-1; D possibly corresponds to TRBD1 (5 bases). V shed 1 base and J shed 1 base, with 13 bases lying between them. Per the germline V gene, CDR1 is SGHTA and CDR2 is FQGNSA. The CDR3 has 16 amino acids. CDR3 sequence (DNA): TGTGCCAGCAGCTTAGATTTTTCAGGGAGGAACACTGAAGCTTTCTTT. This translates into CASSLDFSGRNTEAFF.

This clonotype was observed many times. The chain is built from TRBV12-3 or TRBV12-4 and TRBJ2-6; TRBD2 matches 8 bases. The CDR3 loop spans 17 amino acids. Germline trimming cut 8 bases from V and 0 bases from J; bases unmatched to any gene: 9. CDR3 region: CASHRGGLDSGANVLTF. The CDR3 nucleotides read TGTGCCAGCCATCGGGGGGGGTTGGACTCTGGGGCCAACGTCCTGACTTTC.

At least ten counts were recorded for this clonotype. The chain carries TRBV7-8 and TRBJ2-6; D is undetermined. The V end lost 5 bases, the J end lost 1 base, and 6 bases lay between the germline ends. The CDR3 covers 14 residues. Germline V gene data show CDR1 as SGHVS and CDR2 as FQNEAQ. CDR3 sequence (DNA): TGTGCCAGCAGCCCTCGTTCTGGGGCCAACGTCCTGACTTTC. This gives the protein CASSPRSGANVLTF.

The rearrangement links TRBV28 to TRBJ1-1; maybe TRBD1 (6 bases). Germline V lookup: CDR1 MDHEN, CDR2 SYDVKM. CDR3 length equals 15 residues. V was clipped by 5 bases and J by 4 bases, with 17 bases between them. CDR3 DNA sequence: TGTGCCAGCAGTCCCCATACCACAGGGTTCACTGAAGCTTTCTTT. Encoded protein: CASSPHTTGFTEAFF.

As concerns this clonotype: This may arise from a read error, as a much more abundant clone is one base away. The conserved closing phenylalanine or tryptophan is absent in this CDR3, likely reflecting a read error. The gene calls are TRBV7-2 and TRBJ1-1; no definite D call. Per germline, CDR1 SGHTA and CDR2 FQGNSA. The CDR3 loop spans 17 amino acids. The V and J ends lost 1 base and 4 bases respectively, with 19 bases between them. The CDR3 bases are TGTGCCAGCAGCTTAGACAGACTGACAAGGGAGAGCACTGAAGCTTTCCTT. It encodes CASSLDRLTRESTEAFL.

This CDR3 is CASSLEVQENSPLHF. The CDR3 nucleotides read TGTGCCAGCAGCTTAGAGGTACAGGAAAATTCACCCCTCCACTTT. The V gene is TRBV7-2, the J gene TRBJ1-6; D might be TRBD1 (5 bases). This CDR3 contains 15 residues. V was trimmed by 1 base and J by 7 bases, leaving 11 bases between them. CDR1 and CDR2 from the germline V gene are SGHTA and FQGNSA.

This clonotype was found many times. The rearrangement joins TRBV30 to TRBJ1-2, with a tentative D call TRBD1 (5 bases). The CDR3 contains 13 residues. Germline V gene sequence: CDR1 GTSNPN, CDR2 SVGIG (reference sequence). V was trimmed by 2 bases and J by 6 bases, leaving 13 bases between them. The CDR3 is CAWSLEGSHGYTF. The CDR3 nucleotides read TGTGCCTGGAGTCTGGAGGGGAGTCATGGCTACACCTTC.

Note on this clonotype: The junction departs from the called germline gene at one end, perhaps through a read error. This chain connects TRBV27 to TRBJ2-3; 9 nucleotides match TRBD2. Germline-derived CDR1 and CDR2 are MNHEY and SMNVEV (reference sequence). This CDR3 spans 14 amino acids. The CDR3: CACRTGLASDTQYF. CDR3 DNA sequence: TGTGCCTGCAGAACGGGACTAGCATCAGATACGCAGTATTTT.

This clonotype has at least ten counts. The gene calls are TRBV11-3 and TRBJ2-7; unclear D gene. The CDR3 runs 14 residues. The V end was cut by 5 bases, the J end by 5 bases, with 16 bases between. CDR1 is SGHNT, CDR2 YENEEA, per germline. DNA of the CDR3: TGTGCCAGCAGCGCCAGATCGGGTTCCCACGAGCAGTACTTC. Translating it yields CASSARSGSHEQYF.

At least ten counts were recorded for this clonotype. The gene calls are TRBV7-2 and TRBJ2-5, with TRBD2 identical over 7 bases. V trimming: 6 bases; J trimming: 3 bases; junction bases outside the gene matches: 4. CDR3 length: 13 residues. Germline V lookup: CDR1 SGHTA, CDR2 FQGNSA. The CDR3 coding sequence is TGTGCCAGCAGTCGGGGGGAAAAAGAGACCCAGTACTTC. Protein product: CASSRGEKETQYF.

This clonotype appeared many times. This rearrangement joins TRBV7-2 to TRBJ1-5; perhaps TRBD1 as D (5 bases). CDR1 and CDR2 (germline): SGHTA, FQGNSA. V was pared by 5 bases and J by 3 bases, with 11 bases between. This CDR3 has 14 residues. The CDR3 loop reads CASSLGTPNQPQHF. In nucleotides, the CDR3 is TGTGCCAGCAGCCTCGGGACCCCCAATCAGCCCCAGCATTTT.

The chain's CDR3 is CASSPAGYNSPLHF. Written as DNA, the CDR3 is TGTGCCAGCAGCCCAGCGGGATATAATTCACCCCTCCACTTT. The chain recombines TRBV3-1 with TRBJ1-6; no definite D call. Trimming cost V 4 bases and J 4 bases, with 8 bases left between them. The CDR3 contains 14 residues. Germline V gene sequence: CDR1 LGHDT, CDR2 YNNKEL (reference sequence). The full variable domain, rest sourced from reference TRBV3-1 and TRBJ1-6, is DTAVSQTPKYLVTQMGNDKSIKCEQNLGHDTMYWYKQDSKKFLKIMFSYNNKELIINETVPNRFSPKSPDKAHLNLHINSLELGDSAVYFCASSPAGYNSPLHFGNGTRLTVT.

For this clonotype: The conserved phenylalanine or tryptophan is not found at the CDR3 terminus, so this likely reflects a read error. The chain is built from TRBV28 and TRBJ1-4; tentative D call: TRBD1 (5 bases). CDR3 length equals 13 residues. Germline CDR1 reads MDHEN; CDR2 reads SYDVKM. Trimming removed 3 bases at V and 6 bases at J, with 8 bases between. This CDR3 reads CASSFGGDEKLFY. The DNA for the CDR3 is TGTGCCAGCAGTTTCGGGGGGGATGAAAAACTGTTTTAT.

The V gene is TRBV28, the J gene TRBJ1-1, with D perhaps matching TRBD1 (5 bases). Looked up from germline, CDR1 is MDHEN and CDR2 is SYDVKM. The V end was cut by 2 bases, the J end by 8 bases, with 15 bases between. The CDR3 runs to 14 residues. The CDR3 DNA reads TGTGCCAGCAGTTTAGGCGGCACCGGGGGAGAAGCTTTCTTT. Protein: CASSLGGTGGEAFF.

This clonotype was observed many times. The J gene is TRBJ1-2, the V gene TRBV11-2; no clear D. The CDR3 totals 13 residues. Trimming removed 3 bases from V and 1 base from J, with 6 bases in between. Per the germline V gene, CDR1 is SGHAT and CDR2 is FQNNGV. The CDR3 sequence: CASSLSINYGYTF. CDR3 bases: TGTGCCAGCAGCTTGAGCATTAACTATGGCTACACCTTC.

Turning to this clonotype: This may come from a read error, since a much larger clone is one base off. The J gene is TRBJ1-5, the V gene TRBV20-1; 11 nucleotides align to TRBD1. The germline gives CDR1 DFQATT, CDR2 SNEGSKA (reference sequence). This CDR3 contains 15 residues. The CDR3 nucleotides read TGCAGTGCTGGATCCGGGACAGGGGGACCTCAGCCCCAGCAATTT. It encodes CSAGSGTGGPQPQQF.

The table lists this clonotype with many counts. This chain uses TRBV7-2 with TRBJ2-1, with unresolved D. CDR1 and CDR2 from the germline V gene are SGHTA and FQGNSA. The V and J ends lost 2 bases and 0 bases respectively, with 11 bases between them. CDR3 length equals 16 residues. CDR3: CASSLRQTNSYNEQFF. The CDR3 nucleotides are TGTGCCAGCAGCTTAAGGCAGACCAACTCCTACAATGAGCAGTTCTTC. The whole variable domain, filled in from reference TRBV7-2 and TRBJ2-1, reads GAGVSQSPSNKVTEKGKDVELRCDPISGHTALYWYRQSLGQGLEFLIYFQGNSAPDKSGLPSDRFSAERTGGSVSTLTIQRTQQEDSAVYLCASSLRQTNSYNEQFFGPGTRLTVL.

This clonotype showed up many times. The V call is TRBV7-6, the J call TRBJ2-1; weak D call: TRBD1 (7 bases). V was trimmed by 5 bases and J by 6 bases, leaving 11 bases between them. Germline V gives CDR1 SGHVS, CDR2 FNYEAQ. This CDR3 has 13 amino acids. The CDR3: CASSLQGGNEQFF. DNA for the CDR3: TGTGCCAGCAGCCTCCAGGGGGGCAATGAGCAGTTCTTC.

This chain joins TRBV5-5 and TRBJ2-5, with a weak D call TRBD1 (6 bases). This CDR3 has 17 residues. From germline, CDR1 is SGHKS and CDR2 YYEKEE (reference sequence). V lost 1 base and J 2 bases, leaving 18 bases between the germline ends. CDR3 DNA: TGTGCCAGCAGCTTGTTCCCTGCTGGGCAGGGGCAAGAGACCCAGTACTTC. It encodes CASSLFPAGQGQETQYF.

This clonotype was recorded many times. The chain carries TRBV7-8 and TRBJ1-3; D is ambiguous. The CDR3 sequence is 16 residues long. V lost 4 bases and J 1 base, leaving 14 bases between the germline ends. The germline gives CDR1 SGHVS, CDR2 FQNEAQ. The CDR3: CASSSVVLPSGNTIYF. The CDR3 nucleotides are TGTGCCAGCAGCTCAGTCGTCCTGCCGTCTGGAAACACCATATATTTT.

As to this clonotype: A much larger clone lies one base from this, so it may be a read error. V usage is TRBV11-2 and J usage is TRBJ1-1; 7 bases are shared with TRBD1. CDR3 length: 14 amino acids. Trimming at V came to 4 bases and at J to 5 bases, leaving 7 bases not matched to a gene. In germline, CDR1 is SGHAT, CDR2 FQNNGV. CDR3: CASSSRRGLTEAFF. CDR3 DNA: TGTGCCAGCAGCTCTCGCAGGGGGTTGACTGAAGCTTTCTTT.

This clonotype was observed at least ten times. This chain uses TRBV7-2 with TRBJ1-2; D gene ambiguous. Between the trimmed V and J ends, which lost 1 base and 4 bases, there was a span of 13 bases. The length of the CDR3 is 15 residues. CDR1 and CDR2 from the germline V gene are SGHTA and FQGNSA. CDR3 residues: CASSLGFGRGYGYTF. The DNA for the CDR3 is TGTGCCAGCAGCTTAGGGTTTGGACGGGGCTATGGCTACACCTTC. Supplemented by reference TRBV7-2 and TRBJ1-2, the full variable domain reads GAGVSQSPSNKVTEKGKDVELRCDPISGHTALYWYRQSLGQGLEFLIYFQGNSAPDKSGLPSDRFSAERTGGSVSTLTIQRTQQEDSAVYLCASSLGFGRGYGYTFGSGTRLTVV.

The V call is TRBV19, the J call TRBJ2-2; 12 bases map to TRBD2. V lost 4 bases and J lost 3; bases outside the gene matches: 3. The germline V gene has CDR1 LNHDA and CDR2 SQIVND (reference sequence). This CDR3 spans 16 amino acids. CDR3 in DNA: TGTGCCAGTAGTAGGACTAGCGGGGCCTACACCGGGGAGCTGTTTTTT. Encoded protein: CASSRTSGAYTGELFF. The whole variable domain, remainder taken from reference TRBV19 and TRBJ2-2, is DGGITQSPKYLFRKEGQNVTLSCEQNLNHDAMYWYRQDPGQGLRLIYYSQIVNDFQKGDIAEGYSVSREKKESFPLTVTSAQKNPTAFYLCASSRTSGAYTGELFFGEGSRLTVL.

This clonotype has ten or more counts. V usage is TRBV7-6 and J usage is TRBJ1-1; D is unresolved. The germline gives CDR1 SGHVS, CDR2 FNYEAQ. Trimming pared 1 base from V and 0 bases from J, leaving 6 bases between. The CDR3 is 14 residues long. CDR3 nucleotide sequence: TGTGCCAGCAGCTTAGACATCCTGAACACTGAAGCTTTCTTT. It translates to CASSLDILNTEAFF.

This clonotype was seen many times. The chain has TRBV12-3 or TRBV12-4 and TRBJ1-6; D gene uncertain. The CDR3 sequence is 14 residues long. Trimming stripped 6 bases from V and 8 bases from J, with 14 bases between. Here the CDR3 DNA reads TGTGCCAGCAGGTCTTTCGGGGTGCATTCACCCCTCCACTTT. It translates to CASRSFGVHSPLHF.

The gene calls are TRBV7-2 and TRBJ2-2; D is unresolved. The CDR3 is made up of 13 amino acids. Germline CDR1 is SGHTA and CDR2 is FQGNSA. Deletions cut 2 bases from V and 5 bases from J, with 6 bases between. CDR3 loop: CASSLLQTGELFF. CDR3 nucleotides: TGTGCCAGCAGCTTATTACAAACCGGGGAGCTGTTTTTT.